This T cell receptor (beta chain) was captured by sequencing in a study of T cells in Graves' hyperthyroidism and ophthalmopathy. Regarding this clonotype: Its specificity is unknown.

TCR beta CDR3 sequences were amplified from RNA transcripts. A first-round RT-PCR of the TCR CDR3 used the HTBI primer set. TCRdb independently ran MiXCR on the multiplex PCR reads; one entry per CDR3 protein. The data contain more than 350,000 distinct CDR3 sequences, around 15% of them singletons. Disease lasting under 3 months, a NOSPECS grade of at least 4, and a Clinical Activity Score of at least 3 were features of the ophthalmopathy patients. The PBMCs were sourced from fresh peripheral blood (about 10 ml). Study outcomes and limitations: The model foresaw ophthalmopathy a median around 6 months prior to onset.

Per germline, CDR1 SGHNT and CDR2 YENEEA. CDR3 length equals 11 residues. V lost 2 bases and J 8 bases, leaving 6 bases between the germline ends. The specimen was blood. The receptor was derived from a woman aged 55 to 70 with Graves' ophthalmopathy. The chain is built from TRBV11-3 and TRBJ1-2; no firm D call. In nucleotides, the CDR3 is TGTGCCAGCAGCTTACGGCACGGCTACACCTTC. Translating gives CASSLRHGYTF.